This T cell receptor (beta chain) was recorded in a study of T cells in localized non-small cell lung cancer. The study, taken as a whole, reports: Elevated blood T cell density was associated with longer overall survival. Median around 60 top-100 tumor clones were shared with paired adjacent lung. Uninvolved adjacent lung showed higher T cell clonality than tumor.

Germline values: CDR1 GTSNPN, CDR2 SVGIG (reference sequence). The CDR3 length is 15 residues. J lost 3 bases, V lost 1 base, and 7 bases had no gene match. Sequencing used immunoSEQ multiplex PCR; TCRdb keeps in-frame clones, though not all of them. Of about 59,000 clones in the sample, approximately 93% were seen once. On this clone itself: The antigen remains unidentified.

The chain employs TRBV30 and TRBJ2-7; 9 bases are shared with TRBD2. Sequencing was performed on peripheral blood, taken before any cancer treatment. The clonotype comes from a man aged 35 to 69 with stage I lung adenocarcinoma. The CDR3 protein is CAWSDGASGIYEQYF. As DNA, the CDR3 is TGTGCCTGGAGTGACGGGGCTAGCGGGATCTACGAGCAGTACTTC. Filled out from reference TRBV30 and TRBJ2-7, the complete variable domain reads SQTIHQWPATLVQPVGSPLSLECTVEGTSNPNLYWYRQAAGRGLQLLFYSVGIGQISSEVPQNLSASRPQDRQFILSSKKLLLSDSGFYLCAWSDGASGIYEQYFGPGTRLTVT.